These 28 T cell receptor beta chains came from one sample sequenced in a study of T-cell memory formation after mild COVID-19. TCRdb processed the 5' RACE reads anew with MiXCR; each CDR3 protein has one entry. The data contain approximately 260,000 distinct CDR3 sequences, around 15% of them seen just once; the ten biggest clones take up around 3.8%. Source material: PBMCs or a T cell subset sorted from them (not recorded which). Source of these receptors: a man between 18 and 35 years old who had mild COVID-19 (a few samples of this study predate the infection). Cell type and time point are not known.

V and J are TRBV12-3 or TRBV12-4 and TRBJ2-1, with TRBD1 matching over 8 bases. Germline trimming cut 5 bases from V and 4 bases from J; bases unmatched to any gene: 10. This CDR3 spans 16 amino acids. The CDR3 coding sequence is TGTGCCAGCAGTCCGGACCGACAGGGGAGGTACAATGAGCAGTTCTTC. Encoded protein: CASSPDRQGRYNEQFF.

This clonotype was found a few times. The rearrangement uses TRBV12-3 or TRBV12-4 and TRBJ2-2, with D hard to call. Trimming removed 3 bases at V and 5 bases at J, with 7 bases between. This CDR3 spans 13 amino acids. The CDR3 region has the DNA TGTGCCAGCAGTTTGTCCAGGACCGGGGAGCTGTTTTTT. As protein: CASSLSRTGELFF.

There are a few counts of this clonotype. The V and J genes are TRBV6-6 and TRBJ2-4, with 8 bases that match TRBD1. Germline values: CDR1 MNHNY, CDR2 SVGAGI (reference sequence). The CDR3 runs 16 residues. The V and J ends lost 7 bases and 5 bases, in that order; junction bases with no gene match: 13. The CDR3 DNA follows: TGTGCCAGCACCTTACAAGTGGGACAGGCCGAAAACATTCAGTACTTC. Its protein product is CASTLQVGQAENIQYF.

This chain connects TRBV12-3 or TRBV12-4 to TRBJ2-5; D is perhaps TRBD1 (6 bases). The V end lost 6 bases, the J end lost 3 bases, and 11 bases lay between the germline ends. CDR3 length: 13 residues. CDR3 protein: CASRQGQKETQYF. As DNA, the CDR3 is TGTGCCAGCAGGCAAGGACAGAAAGAGACCCAGTACTTC.

The count of this clonotype is one. The chain joins TRBV4-2 to TRBJ2-1, with a weak D call TRBD2 (7 bases). The ends were cut back, 2 bases at V and 3 bases at J, with 14 bases in the middle. CDR1 is LGHNA and CDR2 is YNFKEQ in the germline V gene. CDR3 length equals 16 residues. Here the CDR3 DNA reads TGTGCCAGCAGCCAATGGGCCGGGGGGCTCTACAATGAGCAGTTCTTC. It translates to CASSQWAGGLYNEQFF.

This clonotype was counted many times. This chain joins TRBV28 and TRBJ2-5; 7 nucleotides align to TRBD2. With V trimmed by 3 bases and J by 4 bases, 8 bases remained unmatched. The CDR3 consists of 15 residues. The V gene's germline CDR1 is MDHEN and CDR2 SYDVKM. This chain's CDR3 is CASSFPSGTIETQYF. CDR3 nucleotides: TGTGCCAGCAGTTTCCCCTCTGGGACTATAGAGACCCAGTACTTC.

The chain is built from TRBV5-1 and TRBJ2-3, with 9 bases that match TRBD1. Germline V gene lookup returns CDR1 SGHRS and CDR2 YFSETQ. V lost 3 bases, J lost 5 bases, and 4 bases stayed unmatched. This CDR3 region has 14 residues. The DNA of the CDR3 is TGCGCCAGCAGCTCCGGGACAGGGAAAGATACGCAGTATTTT. Translation: CASSSGTGKDTQYF.

This clonotype was observed a few times. The J gene is TRBJ2-4, the V gene TRBV21-1; TRBD1 reflects the table's D call only, with no check against the DNA. TRBV21-1 is a documented pseudogene. The CDR3 contains 16 residues. CDR3 in DNA: TGTGCCAGCAGCAAACGGGCGGTCCTAGCCAAAAACATTCAGTACTTC. Translated, it gives CASSKRAVLAKNIQYF.

This clonotype was found a few times. This chain links TRBV14 with TRBJ1-1, with a possible D match to TRBD1 (5 bases). Germline lookup yields CDR1 SGHDN and CDR2 FVKESK. The CDR3 has 14 residues. The V and J ends lost 3 bases and 4 bases respectively, with 12 bases between them. The chain's CDR3 is CASSQARGGTEAFF. The CDR3, as DNA: TGTGCCAGCAGCCAGGCACGGGGGGGCACTGAAGCTTTCTTT.

The J gene is TRBJ2-1, the V gene TRBV2; 10 bases are a match to TRBD2. This CDR3 contains 15 residues. Per the germline V gene, CDR1 is SNHLY and CDR2 is FYNNEI. J gave up 7 bases and V 10 bases, and 13 bases lay outside the gene matches. CDR3 coding DNA: TGTGCCACCTGCCTGAGCGGGGGGGCCAGTAATGAGCAGTTCTTC. Encoded protein: CATCLSGGASNEQFF.

This clonotype was counted at least ten times. The chain uses TRBV5-5 and TRBJ2-3, with no clear D. CDR1 and CDR2 from the germline V gene are SGHKS and YYEKEE (reference sequence). The CDR3 contains 13 residues. The ends were cut back, 1 base at V and 4 bases at J, with 7 bases in the middle. CDR3 DNA: TGTGCCAGCAGCTTGTCTGGGGCAGATACGCAGTATTTT. Its protein is CASSLSGADTQYF.

This clonotype was picked up a small number of times. The J gene is TRBJ2-7, the V gene TRBV12-3 or TRBV12-4; possible D gene TRBD2, 6 bases. V was clipped by 6 bases and J by 3 bases, with 18 bases between them. The CDR3 is 15 amino acids. CDR3: CASRSSGDGFYEQYF. The CDR3 region has the DNA TGTGCCAGCAGAAGTTCGGGGGACGGGTTCTACGAGCAGTACTTC.

The chain is built from TRBV12-3 or TRBV12-4 and TRBJ1-2; 7 nucleotides align to TRBD1. Trimming removed 6 bases from V and 7 bases from J; junction bases left unmatched: 8. This CDR3 is built from 13 residues. CDR3 loop: CASRLGGLGGYTF. As DNA, the CDR3 is TGTGCCAGCAGGCTAGGGGGCCTCGGTGGCTACACCTTC.

This clonotype was counted many times. The chain employs TRBV4-1 and TRBJ2-3; possibly TRBD2 for D (7 bases). The CDR3 covers 14 residues. In germline, CDR1 is MGHRA, CDR2 YSYEKL. Trimming stripped 1 base from V and 5 bases from J, with 10 bases between. The CDR3 reads CASSQGRGGDTQYF. As DNA, the CDR3 is TGCGCCAGCAGCCAAGGGAGGGGGGGAGATACGCAGTATTTT.

This clonotype showed up just a few times. This chain links TRBV11-1 with TRBJ2-1; the D call may be TRBD1 or TRBD2 (7 bases each). Germline V lookup: CDR1 SGHAT, CDR2 FQDESV (reference sequence). This CDR3 has 15 residues. With 5 bases removed from V and 9 bases from J, the gap between germline ends came to 20 bases. The CDR3 sequence: CASSHQTTGEGEQFF. DNA of the CDR3: TGTGCCAGCAGCCATCAAACTACAGGGGAGGGTGAGCAGTTCTTC.

J is TRBJ1-4 and V is TRBV11-2; D gene uncertain. In germline, CDR1 is SGHAT, CDR2 FQNNGV. This CDR3 is 16 amino acids long. The V gene lost 5 bases and the J gene lost 0 bases, with 13 bases spanning the gap. CDR3 in DNA: TGTGCCAGCAGCCCCCGGAGGGTATCAACTAATGAAAAACTGTTTTTT. Protein: CASSPRRVSTNEKLFF.

The V call is TRBV6-2 or TRBV6-3, the J call TRBJ2-3; D could derive from TRBD1 or TRBD2 (5 bases each). Looked up from germline, CDR1 is MNHEY and CDR2 is SVGEGT. Trimming took 7 bases from V and 7 from J, leaving 15 bases between them. The CDR3 has 13 amino acids. The CDR3 reads CASNSGPGNTQYF. CDR3 coding DNA: TGTGCCAGCAATTCGGGGCCCGGAAATACGCAGTATTTT.

The table lists this clonotype with a few counts. This chain uses TRBV4-1 with TRBJ2-4, with TRBD1 identical over 8 bases. The germline V gene encodes CDR1 MGHRA and CDR2 YSYEKL. V shed 2 bases, J shed 8 bases, and the junction held 5 bases outside the gene matches. The CDR3 covers 14 residues. Here the CDR3 reads CASSQPRQGHIQYF. The DNA for the CDR3 is TGCGCCAGCAGCCAACCCAGACAGGGGCACATTCAGTACTTC.

The chain links TRBV3-1 to TRBJ1-2, with TRBD1 matching over 10 bases. CDR3 size: 13 residues. Germline CDR1 and CDR2: LGHDT and YNNKEL (reference sequence). V gave up 4 bases and J gave up 8 bases; unmatched junction bases: 4. CDR3 region: CASSPGTGVGYTF. The CDR3 nucleotides are TGTGCCAGCAGCCCTGGGACAGGGGTCGGCTACACCTTC.

This clonotype came up a few times. This rearrangement joins TRBV12-3 or TRBV12-4 to TRBJ2-3; a possible D gene is TRBD2 (6 bases). The CDR3 covers 16 residues. Trimming shortened V by 6 bases and J by 2 bases, and 18 bases separated the two germline ends. The CDR3 reads CASRLTSSSHTDTQYF. For the CDR3, the DNA is TGTGCCAGCAGGCTGACTAGTTCCTCCCACACAGATACGCAGTATTTT.

The chain has TRBV4-2 and TRBJ2-6, with 7 nucleotides matching TRBD2. CDR1 and CDR2 from the germline V gene are LGHNA and YNFKEQ. With V trimmed by 1 base and J by 0 bases, 6 bases remained unmatched. The CDR3 is 18 amino acids. CDR3 amino acids: CASSQGNPGGSGANVLTF. CDR3 nucleotide sequence: TGTGCCAGCAGCCAAGGCAACCCGGGGGGCTCTGGGGCCAACGTCCTGACTTTC.

The sample holds a few counts of this clonotype. The V call is TRBV7-2, the J call TRBJ2-3, with TRBD2 identical over 8 bases. The CDR3 is made up of 15 amino acids. The V segment lost 2 bases and the J segment 6 bases; nucleotides outside the gene matches: 7. Germline-derived CDR1 and CDR2 are SGHTA and FQGNSA. The CDR3 sequence: CASSLLAGPPDTQYF. The DNA of the CDR3 is TGTGCCAGCAGCTTATTAGCGGGGCCGCCGGATACGCAGTATTTT. Combining the CDR3 with reference TRBV7-2 and TRBJ2-3 gives the whole variable domain GAGVSQSPSNKVTEKGKDVELRCDPISGHTALYWYRQSLGQGLEFLIYFQGNSAPDKSGLPSDRFSAERTGGSVSTLTIQRTQQEDSAVYLCASSLLAGPPDTQYFGPGTRLTVL.

The chain couples TRBV12-3 or TRBV12-4 to TRBJ2-7; perhaps TRBD1 as D (6 bases). The CDR3 contains 13 residues. V was shortened by 6 bases and J by 9 bases, with 18 bases between the two germline ends. The CDR3 spells CASRPGHMTAQYF. CDR3 nucleotides: TGTGCCAGCAGGCCGGGACACATGACTGCGCAGTACTTC.

This clonotype was detected only a few times. V gene TRBV5-1 combines with J gene TRBJ2-5; no clear D gene. Germline V gene lookup returns CDR1 SGHRS and CDR2 YFSETQ. The CDR3 contains 15 residues. V lost 1 base and J 2 bases, leaving 12 bases between the germline ends. The CDR3 coding sequence is TGCGCCAGCAGCTTGATGGGTACAACTCAAGAGACCCAGTACTTC. Translating gives CASSLMGTTQETQYF. Full variable domain (outside the CDR3, taken from reference TRBV5-1 and TRBJ2-5): KAGVTQTPRYLIKTRGQQVTLSCSPISGHRSVSWYQQTPGQGLQFLFEYFSETQRNKGNFPGRFSGRQFSNSRSEMNVSTLELGDSALYLCASSLMGTTQETQYFGPGTRLLVL.

This clonotype was seen many times. The rearrangement uses TRBV5-1 and TRBJ2-5, with a possible D match to TRBD1 (7 bases). Trimming left V 4 bases short and J 5 bases short, with 18 bases between. Germline CDR1 is SGHRS and CDR2 is YFSETQ. The CDR3 sequence is 15 residues long. CDR3 sequence reads: CASSPQGGEDETQYF. CDR3 nucleotide sequence: TGCGCCAGCAGCCCTCAGGGGGGAGAAGACGAGACCCAGTACTTC.

This clonotype was observed a few times. This chain links TRBV12-3 or TRBV12-4 with TRBJ2-3; tentatively, D is TRBD1 or TRBD2 (5 bases each). V was shortened by 5 bases and J by 0 bases, with 12 bases between the two germline ends. The CDR3 is made up of 15 amino acids. In nucleotides, the CDR3 is TGTGCCAGCAGTACCGGGACGCTTAGCACAGATACGCAGTATTTT. Translation: CASSTGTLSTDTQYF.

This clonotype was counted a few times. The chain employs TRBV14 and TRBJ2-7, with TRBD1 as a possible D gene (6 bases). Trimming took 4 bases from V and 0 from J, leaving 13 bases between them. This CDR3 has 15 residues. CDR1 is SGHDN, CDR2 FVKESK, per germline. CDR3 in DNA: TGTGCCAGCAGCCGGGTGGGGGCAACCTCCTACGAGCAGTACTTC. Protein product: CASSRVGATSYEQYF.

The genes are TRBV18 and TRBJ2-7, with TRBD2 matching over 7 bases. The V segment lost 2 bases and the J segment 7 bases; nucleotides outside the gene matches: 11. Germline V gene lookup returns CDR1 KGHSH and CDR2 LQKENI. The CDR3 totals 15 residues. CDR3 DNA: TGTGCCAGCTCACCAGCTAGCGGCACTTCCGGGGAGCAGTACTTC. Protein: CASSPASGTSGEQYF.